This T cell receptor (beta chain) originates from a study of CD8 T cells in ankylosing spondylitis. Study-wide results and limits: A motif in TCR beta, a set of about 8 highly homologous variants, appeared characteristic of ankylosing spondylitis blood. Disease-linked clones reportedly concentrated significantly in matched ankylosing spondylitis synovial fluid. Reports of some motif variants in reactive arthritis synovial fluid and blood predate this one.

The TCR beta libraries were generated through quantitative 5'-RACE incorporating molecular barcodes. MiXCR was run by TCRdb on the 5' RACE reads, yielding one entry per CDR3 protein. The sample has some 840,000 distinct CDR3 sequences; about 10% are singletons. This CDR3 is built from 14 residues. The V gene's germline CDR1 is SGHKS and CDR2 YYEKEE (reference sequence). Germline trimming cut 2 bases from V and 5 bases from J; bases unmatched to any gene: 3. Concerning this clonotype itself: Its cognate antigen is unknown.

The clonotype originates from a male donor with ankylosing spondylitis. What was sequenced was blood, either unsorted or a sorted T cell fraction (not recorded which). The chain couples TRBV5-5 to TRBJ2-5; 10 bases map to TRBD2. CDR3 residues: CASSLLAGFETQYF. Written as DNA, the CDR3 is TGTGCCAGCAGCTTACTAGCGGGGTTTGAGACCCAGTACTTC. Drawing the rest from reference TRBV5-5 and TRBJ2-5, the complete variable domain is DAGVTQSPTHLIKTRGQQVTLRCSPISGHKSVSWYQQVLGQGPQFIFQYYEKEERGRGNFPDRFSARQFPNYSSELNVNALLLGDSALYLCASSLLAGFETQYFGPGTRLLVL.